This T cell receptor beta chain comes out of a study of HIV-infected children after antiretroviral therapy interruption. This clonotype has at least ten counts. Its target is unknown. CDR1 and CDR2 from the germline V gene are GTSNPN and SVGIG (reference sequence). V was shortened by 5 bases and J by 2 bases, with 7 bases between the two germline ends. This CDR3 region has 12 residues. Indicated treatment: PENTA 11 planned treatment interruption arm or continuous ART arm. Naive CD4+ CD45RA+ CD45RO- T cells were FACS-sorted from thawed PBMCs. The study's findings and limits: The Gini coefficient of naive CD4+ repertoires rose, returning to baseline by 3 years.

The TCR library was built from RNA with a 3' RACE protocol and unique molecular identifiers. One entry per CDR3 protein, called by TCRdb with MiXCR from the 3' RACE reads. The table has about 50,000 distinct CDR3 sequences, 3.5% to 5% seen once. The sequenced sample was CD45RA+ CD4+ T cells from PBMCs, pooled from several time points, obtained from a donor given antiretroviral therapy, either interrupted or continuous. The subset denotes: naive CD4+ CD45RA+ CD45RO- T cells. The chain employs TRBV30 and TRBJ2-1, with unresolved D. The sequence was collected from a pool of human donors with HIV. CDR3 bases: TGTGCCTGGGGTAGAACCTACAATGAGCAGTTCTTC. Its protein product is CAWGRTYNEQFF.